This T cell receptor beta chain was captured in a study of neurological immune-mediated disorders. Ten or more counts support this clonotype. Each CDR3 protein gets one entry after TCRdb re-called the 5' RACE reads with MiXCR. The sample has 65,000 to 95,000 distinct CDR3 sequences, 4.5% to 6.5% seen once. The TCR originated in a woman in her 30s with multiple sclerosis. The sample was PBMCs.

CDR3 sequence (DNA): TGCGCCAGCAGCTTGGTCTTTGCCTCGAACACTGAAGCTTTCTTT. Residues: CASSLVFASNTEAFF. The chain couples TRBV5-1 to TRBJ1-1; D is undetermined. Germline CDR1 reads SGHRS; CDR2 reads YFSETQ. The ends were cut back, 0 bases at V and 1 base at J, with 10 bases in the middle. The CDR3 is 15 residues long.